The T cell receptor (beta chain) under discussion was sequenced for a study of identical twins. Germline loops: CDR1 SQVTM, CDR2 ANQGSEA. V was clipped by 8 bases and J by 5 bases; unmatched bases: 9. The CDR3 has 13 residues. This clonotype was detected only a few times. TCRdb called the 5' RACE reads again in MiXCR, with one record for every CDR3 protein. The sample shows about 470,000 distinct CDR3 sequences, 24% of them seen only once. Another study also made use of these data, one on T cells expressing NK-cell markers.

The clonotype was recovered from a woman between 18 and 29 years old in good health. This sequence joins TRBV29-1 and TRBJ2-5; 9 nucleotides line up with TRBD2. The specimen sequenced was CD4+ T cells sorted from blood. In DNA, the CDR3 is TGCAGCTTCCGAAGCGGGAGGAGCGAGACCCAGTACTTC. Translation: CSFRSGRSETQYF. The complete variable domain, with remaining parts taken from reference TRBV29-1 and TRBJ2-5, reads SAVISQKPSRDICQRGTSLTIQCQVDSQVTMMFWYRQQPGQSLTLIATANQGSEATYESGFVIDKFPISRPNLTFSTLTVSNMSPEDSSIYLCSFRSGRSETQYFGPGTRLLVL.